Here is one T cell receptor (beta chain) with its context. This record comes from a study of blood T cell repertoires in COVID-19. Overall study: Whether acute or convalescent, the COVID-19 samples came from the United States, Italy and Spain. From T cells, B-cell-depleted T cells, or PBMCs came the material, which was cDNA or gDNA.

CDR1 and CDR2 from the germline V gene are SNHLY and FYNNEI. CDR3 size: 14 residues. Trimming left V 6 bases short and J 0 bases short, with 9 bases between. As handled by the study authors: Reference gene primer amplification gave nucleated cell count estimates. Data came from immunoSEQ multiplex PCR; TCRdb stores just in-frame clones and leaves some out. That table supplies the V and J calls and clone size; D and trimming were determined from the DNA. Here the sample spans 40,000 to 60,000 clones, more than 70% being singletons. The TCR comes from a man at least 80 years old with active COVID-19. Sequenced sample: peripheral blood. V gene TRBV2 combines with J gene TRBJ1-3, with no clear D. The DNA for the CDR3 is TGTGCCAGCAGAGAGGGAGCCTCTGGAAACACCATATATTTT. As protein: CASREGASGNTIYF.